This T cell receptor beta chain stems from a study of shared clonotypes between healthy human individuals. Study context: CD4 naive cells filled three plates per donor, CD4 memory three, CD8 naive two and CD8 memory one.

Nashville, Tennessee was home to all donors, each a Caucasian adult. Data came from immunoSEQ multiplex PCR; TCRdb stores just in-frame clones and leaves some out. The sample carries about 380,000 clones, around 96% recorded once. There are 16 residues in the CDR3. Per germline, CDR1 MDHEN and CDR2 SYDVKM. J was trimmed by 3 bases and V by 7 bases; bases with no gene match: 10. This sequence originates from a man aged 25-45 years in good health. The chain is built from TRBV28 and TRBJ2-1, with 9 bases aligning to TRBD2. The sample consisted of memory CD8+ T cells sorted from blood. The subset denotes: CD45RO+ cells pooled with CCR7-negative TemRA cells. The CDR3 DNA reads as TGTGCCAGCACACCGAATAGCGGGAGACGCTACAATGAGCAGTTCTTC. Its translation is CASTPNSGRRYNEQFF. The full variable domain, completed using reference TRBV28 and TRBJ2-1, is DVKVTQSSRYLVKRTGEKVFLECVQDMDHENMFWYRQDPGLGLRLIYFSYDVKMKEKGDIPEGYSVSREKKERFSLILESASTNQTSMYLCASTPNSGRRYNEQFFGPGTRLTVL.